A selection of T cell receptor beta chains follows, all from one sample in a study of blood T cell repertoires in COVID-19. The table came from immunoSEQ multiplex PCR; TCRdb's copy has only in-frame clones and leaves some out. The table has about 140,000 clones, approximately 85% seen once; the top ten hold around 2.9%. Sequencing used peripheral blood. The receptors derive from a man aged 50 or older with acute or convalescent COVID-19. CDR3s include the opening cysteine and the closing phenylalanine or tryptophan. A D gene is named only where the DNA matches it firmly. Only some rows state a clone size, as once, few, many or a class for expanded clones.

CDR3 | DNA | size | J | D | V
CASRDSLNYGYTF | TGTGCCAGCCGGGACAGCTTAAACTATGGCTACACCTTC | . | TRBJ1-2 | TRBD1 | TRBV19
CASSLAAGSARGYTF | TGTGCCAGCAGCTTAGCCGCCGGATCCGCGAGGGGCTACACCTTC | . | TRBJ1-2 | . | TRBV11-2
CASSLYTGDSAFQETQYF | TGTGCCAGCAGCCTATACACAGGGGACTCCGCCTTCCAAGAGACCCAGTACTTC | few | TRBJ2-5 | . | TRBV3-1/TRBV3-2
CASSSLSYNEQFF | TGTGCCAGCAGTTCCCTCTCCTACAATGAGCAGTTCTTC | . | TRBJ2-1 | . | TRBV27
CAISDYGQGWAFF | TGTGCCATCAGTGACTACGGACAGGGATGGGCTTTCTTT | . | TRBJ1-1 | TRBD1 | TRBV10-3
CASSILANNEQFF | TGTGCCAGTAGTATCCTAGCTAACAATGAGCAGTTCTTC | . | TRBJ2-1 | . | TRBV19
CASSLGMTPNTNYGYTF | TGCGCCAGCAGCTTGGGCATGACACCAAATACTAACTATGGCTACACCTTC | . | TRBJ1-2 | . | TRBV5-1
CASSYPGEQFF | TGTGCCAGCAGTTACCCGGGTGAGCAGTTCTTC | . | TRBJ2-1 | . | TRBV6-2/TRBV6-3
CVSSLSFTSPLHF | TGTGTCAGCAGTTTGAGCTTTACTTCACCCCTCCACTTT | . | TRBJ1-6 | . | TRBV6-5
CASTSGGFYNSPLHF | TGTGCCAGCACCTCGGGGGGGTTTTATAATTCACCCCTCCACTTT | . | TRBJ1-6 | . | TRBV9
CASSSRGLAAAEQFF | TGTGCCAGCAGCTCCCGGGGACTAGCGGCTGCTGAGCAGTTCTTC | . | TRBJ2-1 | TRBD2 | TRBV7-9
CASSIGAPSGANVLTF | TGTGCCAGTAGTATTGGGGCCCCGTCTGGGGCCAACGTCCTGACTTTC | . | TRBJ2-6 | . | TRBV19
CASSRTGGNTEAFF | TGTGCCAGCAGCCGCACAGGGGGCAACACTGAAGCTTTCTTT | . | TRBJ1-1 | TRBD1 | TRBV11-2
CASSLGGQPQHF | TGTGCCAGCAGCCTCGGGGGTCAGCCCCAGCATTTT | . | TRBJ1-5 | . | TRBV2
CSATSYRGYEQYF | TGCAGTGCAACTTCCTACAGGGGCTACGAGCAGTACTTC | . | TRBJ2-7 | TRBD1 | TRBV29-1
CASGPRGSYGYTF | TGTGCCAGCGGTCCCAGGGGGAGCTATGGCTACACCTTC | once | TRBJ1-2 | TRBD1 | TRBV6-5
CASSLGGGNPLHF | TGCGCCAGCAGCTTGGGTGGGGGCAACCCCCTCCACTTT | . | TRBJ1-6 | . | TRBV5-1
CASSGQGGWHNEQFF | TGTGCCAGCAGCGGCCAGGGGGGATGGCACAATGAGCAGTTCTTC | once | TRBJ2-1 | . | TRBV9
CASSLAGGRAGNTIYF | TGTGCCAGCAGCTTAGCGGGGGGGCGCGCTGGAAACACCATATATTTT | . | TRBJ1-3 | . | TRBV7-8
CAWRYDRVTEAFF | TGTGCCTGGAGATACGACAGGGTCACTGAAGCTTTCTTT | . | TRBJ1-1 | TRBD1 | TRBV30
CASSLPGAGPSTDTQYF | TGTGCCAGCAGTCTCCCTGGGGCGGGGCCCTCGACAGATACGCAGTATTTT | . | TRBJ2-3 | . | TRBV2
CASSPPTGSVAKNIQYF | TGTGCCAGCTCACCACCCACAGGCTCGGTAGCCAAAAACATTCAGTACTTC | . | TRBJ2-4 | . | TRBV18
CAIVSGQGRAEAFF | TGTGCCATCGTCTCGGGACAGGGAAGAGCTGAAGCTTTCTTT | . | TRBJ1-1 | TRBD1 | TRBV10-3
CASSSGSNQPQHF | TGTGCCAGTAGTAGTGGCAGCAATCAGCCCCAGCATTTT | . | TRBJ1-5 | . | TRBV19
CASSMSPLVAGANVLTF | TGTGCCAGTAGTATGAGTCCCTTGGTCGCTGGGGCCAACGTCCTGACTTTC | . | TRBJ2-6 | . | TRBV19
CASSRQGLTEAFF | TGTGCCAGCAGTAGACAGGGACTCACTGAAGCTTTCTTT | few | TRBJ1-1 | TRBD1 | TRBV9
CASSLAPGGRSGANVLTF | TGTGCCAGCAGCTTAGCGCCTGGGGGCCGCTCTGGGGCCAACGTCCTGACTTTC | . | TRBJ2-6 | . | TRBV7-2
CASSVGQVGGSYEQYF | TGTGCCAGCAGTGTGGGGCAGGTAGGCGGCTCCTACGAGCAGTACTTC | . | TRBJ2-7 | . | TRBV2
CASSFGTGATDTQYF | TGTGCCAGCAGCTTCGGGACAGGGGCCACAGATACGCAGTATTTT | once | TRBJ2-3 | TRBD1 | TRBV5-6
CASSIRWAGTGYTF | TGTGCCAGTAGTATCAGATGGGCGGGTACCGGCTACACCTTC | . | TRBJ1-2 | . | TRBV19
CASTSSGRVHTGELFF | TGTGCCAGTACTTCTAGCGGGAGAGTGCACACCGGGGAGCTGTTTTTT | . | TRBJ2-2 | TRBD2 | TRBV19
CASSPRGQGAGDTQYF | TGTGCCAGCAGCCCCCGTGGACAGGGTGCGGGAGATACGCAGTATTTT | . | TRBJ2-3 | TRBD1 | TRBV9
CAWTRGRDEQYF | TGTGCCTGGACGCGAGGGAGAGACGAGCAGTACTTC | . | TRBJ2-7 | . | TRBV30
CASSPWTGRLNTEAFF | TGTGCCAGCAGCCCTTGGACAGGAAGATTGAACACTGAAGCTTTCTTT | . | TRBJ1-1 | TRBD1 | TRBV11-3
CASSFLRGSGNTIYF | TGTGCCAGCAGCTTCCTGCGGGGCTCTGGAAACACCATATATTTT | . | TRBJ1-3 | . | TRBV11-3
CASSLEGVDREAFF | TGTGCCAGCAGCTTAGAGGGTGTGGACAGGGAAGCTTTCTTT | . | TRBJ1-1 | TRBD1 | TRBV11-2
CAWSVLGSLNQPQHF | TGTGCCTGGAGTGTACTAGGCAGCTTAAATCAGCCCCAGCATTTT | . | TRBJ1-5 | . | TRBV30
CASNYEWAGESPLHF | TGTGCCAGCAACTACGAGTGGGCAGGGGAGTCACCCCTCCACTTT | once | TRBJ1-6 | . | TRBV6-5
CASNRLSNEQFF | TGTGCCAGCAATCGCCTTAGCAATGAGCAGTTCTTC | . | TRBJ2-1 | . | TRBV2
CASSQARLRAGDNEQYF | TGTGCCAGCAGCCAAGCCCGACTACGAGCGGGGGACAACGAGCAGTACTTC | . | TRBJ2-7 | TRBD2 | TRBV4-2
CASSLTSGELFF | TGTGCCAGCAGCCTAACTTCGGGGGAGCTGTTTTTT | . | TRBJ2-2 | . | TRBV13
CASSVLTGTVVDTQYF | TGTGCCAGCAGTGTACTTACCGGGACAGTGGTAGATACGCAGTATTTT | few | TRBJ2-3 | TRBD1 | TRBV25-1
CASSRSSEYRGDYGYTF | TGCGCCAGCAGCCGATCATCAGAGTACAGGGGGGACTATGGCTACACCTTC | . | TRBJ1-2 | TRBD1 | TRBV4-1
CASKLSPNTEAFF | TGCGCGAGCAAACTGAGTCCGAACACTGAAGCTTTCTTT | . | TRBJ1-1 | . | TRBV5-1
CASSAGTGGLETQYF | TGTGCCAGCAGCGCGGGGACAGGGGGCCTCGAGACCCAGTACTTC | . | TRBJ2-5 | TRBD1 | TRBV7-9
CATKLADNVREQFF | TGCGCCACAAAACTAGCGGACAACGTCCGTGAGCAGTTCTTC | . | TRBJ2-1 | TRBD2 | TRBV5-1
CASSYRATSGGASTDTQYF | TGTGCCAGCAGTTACCGAGCGACTAGCGGGGGTGCTAGCACAGATACGCAGTATTTT | . | TRBJ2-3 | TRBD2 | TRBV6-2/TRBV6-3
CASSLGTANHYGYTF | TGTGCCAGCAGTTTGGGGACAGCCAATCACTATGGCTACACCTTC | . | TRBJ1-2 | TRBD1 | TRBV27
CASSWDSEETQYF | TGTGCCAGCAGCTGGGACAGCGAAGAGACCCAGTACTTC | . | TRBJ2-5 | TRBD1 | TRBV5-4
CASSQTGSNQPQHF | TGTGCCAGCAGCCAGACAGGGTCCAATCAGCCCCAGCATTTT | few | TRBJ1-5 | TRBD1 | TRBV7-2
CAGSSGSYNEQFF | TGTGCCGGGTCTAGCGGTTCCTACAATGAGCAGTTCTTC | few | TRBJ2-1 | TRBD2 | TRBV30